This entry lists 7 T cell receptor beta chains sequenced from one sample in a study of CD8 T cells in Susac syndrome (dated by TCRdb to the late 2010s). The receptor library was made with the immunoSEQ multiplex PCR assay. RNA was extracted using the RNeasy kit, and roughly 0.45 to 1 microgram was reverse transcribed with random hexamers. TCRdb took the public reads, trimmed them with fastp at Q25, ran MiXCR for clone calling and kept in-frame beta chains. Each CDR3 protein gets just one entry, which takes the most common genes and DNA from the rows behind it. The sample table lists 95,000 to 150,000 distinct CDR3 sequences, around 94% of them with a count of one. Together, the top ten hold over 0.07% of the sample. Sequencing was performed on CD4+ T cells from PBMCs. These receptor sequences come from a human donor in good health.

CDR3 amino acids: CSVGTGTLRYGYTF. Written as DNA, the CDR3 is TGCAGCGTTGGGACAGGGACCCTCCGCTATGGCTACACCTTC. The V call is TRBV29-1, the J call TRBJ1-2; TRBD1 matches 8 bases. CDR3 length: 14 amino acids. Germline V gene lookup returns CDR1 SQVTM and CDR2 ANQGSEA. Trimming at V came to 4 bases and at J to 4 bases, leaving 8 bases not matched to a gene.

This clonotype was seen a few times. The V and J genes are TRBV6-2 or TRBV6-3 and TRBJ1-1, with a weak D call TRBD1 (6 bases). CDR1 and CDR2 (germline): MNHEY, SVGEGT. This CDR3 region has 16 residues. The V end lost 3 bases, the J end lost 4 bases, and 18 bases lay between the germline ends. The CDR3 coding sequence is TGTGCCAGCAGTTATGAACAGGGTGGTTTAGGCACTGAAGCTTTCTTT. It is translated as CASSYEQGGLGTEAFF.

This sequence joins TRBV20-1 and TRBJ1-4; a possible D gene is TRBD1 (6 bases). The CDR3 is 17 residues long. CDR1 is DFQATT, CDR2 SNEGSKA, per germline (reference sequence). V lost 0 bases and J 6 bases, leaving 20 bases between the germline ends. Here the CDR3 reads CSAREITGTGWDEKLFF. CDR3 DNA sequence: TGCAGTGCTAGAGAAATAACAGGGACGGGGTGGGATGAAAAACTGTTTTTT.

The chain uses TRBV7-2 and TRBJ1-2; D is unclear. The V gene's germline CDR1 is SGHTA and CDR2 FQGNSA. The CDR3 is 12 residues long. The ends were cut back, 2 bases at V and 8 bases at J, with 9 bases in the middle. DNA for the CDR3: TGTGCCAGCAGCTTAAACCCCAGCGGCTACACCTTC. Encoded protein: CASSLNPSGYTF. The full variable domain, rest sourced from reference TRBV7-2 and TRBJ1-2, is GAGVSQSPSNKVTEKGKDVELRCDPISGHTALYWYRQSLGQGLEFLIYFQGNSAPDKSGLPSDRFSAERTGGSVSTLTIQRTQQEDSAVYLCASSLNPSGYTFGSGTRLTVV.

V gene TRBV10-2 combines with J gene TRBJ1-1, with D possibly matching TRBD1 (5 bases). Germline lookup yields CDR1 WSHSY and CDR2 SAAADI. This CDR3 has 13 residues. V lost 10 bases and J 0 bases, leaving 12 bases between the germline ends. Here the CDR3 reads CATVTDMNTEAFF. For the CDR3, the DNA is TGCGCCACCGTGACAGACATGAACACTGAAGCTTTCTTT.

The DNA of the CDR3 is TGCAGTGCTAGAGGTTATGGGACTAGCGGGAGGGCGGGGTACAATGAGCAGTTCTTC. Its protein product is CSARGYGTSGRAGYNEQFF. This chain joins TRBV20-1 and TRBJ2-1, with TRBD2 matching over 16 bases. Germline CDR1 DFQATT, CDR2 SNEGSKA (reference sequence). The CDR3 is 19 residues long. The ends lost 1 base at V and 4 bases at J; junction bases unmatched: 10.

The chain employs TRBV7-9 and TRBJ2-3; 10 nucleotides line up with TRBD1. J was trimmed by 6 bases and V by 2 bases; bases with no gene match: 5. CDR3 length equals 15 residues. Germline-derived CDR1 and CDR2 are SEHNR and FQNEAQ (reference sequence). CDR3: CASSLTPGQGDTQYF. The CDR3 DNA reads TGTGCCAGCAGCTTAACCCCGGGACAGGGGGATACGCAGTATTTT. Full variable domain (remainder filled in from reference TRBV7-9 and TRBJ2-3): DTGVSQNPRHKITKRGQNVTFRCDPISEHNRLYWYRQTLGQGPEFLTYFQNEAQLEKSRLLSDRFSAERPKGSFSTLEIQRTEQGDSAMYLCASSLTPGQGDTQYFGPGTRLTVL.